These 14 T cell receptor beta chains were sequenced from one sample in a study of OX40 agonist ivuxolimab in advanced cancers. Here immunoSEQ multiplex PCR was the method, and the copy in TCRdb shows in-frame clones only, minus some. The sample contains about 75,000 clones, roughly nine tenths of which appear only once. Sequencing was performed on CD4+ or CD8+ T cells sorted from blood, taken in a trial of the OX40 agonist ivuxolimab. The receptors here all came from an adult with an advanced solid tumor such as melanoma, head and neck, liver or kidney cancer.

The rearrangement links TRBV19 to TRBJ2-1, with 9 bases lining up with TRBD1. The germline gives CDR1 LNHDA, CDR2 SQIVND (reference sequence). The CDR3 has 19 amino acids. With 3 bases clipped from V and 4 bases from J, the junction kept 16 bases outside the gene matches. CDR3 sequence reads: CASSILPGQGGFKYNEQFF. For the CDR3, the DNA is TGTGCCAGTAGTATTCTCCCGGGACAGGGAGGATTTAAGTACAATGAGCAGTTCTTC.

CDR3 residues: CASSPGANPVQQPQHF. CDR3 nucleotide sequence: TGTGCCAGCAGCCCCGGGGCTAACCCTGTGCAGCAGCCCCAGCATTTT. The V gene is TRBV7-8, the J gene TRBJ1-5, with D possibly being TRBD1 (5 bases). CDR1 is SGHVS, CDR2 FQNEAQ, per germline. The CDR3 runs 16 residues. V was trimmed by 5 bases and J by 7 bases, leaving 21 bases between them. The entire variable domain, with the rest obtained from reference TRBV7-8 and TRBJ1-5, is as follows: GAGVSQSPRYKVAKRGQDVALRCDPISGHVSLFWYQQALGQGPEFLTYFQNEAQLDKSGLPSDRFFAERPEGSVSTLKIQRTQQEDSAVYLCASSPGANPVQQPQHFGDGTRLSIL.

In its sample, this clone was seen once. V usage is TRBV5-1 and J usage is TRBJ2-7; D gene uncertain. Germline values: CDR1 SGHRS, CDR2 YFSETQ. V lost 4 bases and J lost 1, with 12 bases in between. This CDR3 region has 14 residues. CDR3 bases: TGCGCCAGCAGCAGACCGGACGGATCCTACGAGCAGTACTTC. This gives the protein CASSRPDGSYEQYF.

The chain uses TRBV19 and TRBJ2-6, with D perhaps TRBD1 or TRBD2 (5 bases each). This CDR3 has 15 amino acids. V lost 1 base to trimming and J lost 2 bases, with 6 bases between them. The V gene's germline CDR1 is LNHDA and CDR2 SQIVND (reference sequence). In nucleotides, the CDR3 is TGTGCCAGTAGTATAGGGGGGACTGGGGCCAACGTCCTGACTTTC. This gives the protein CASSIGGTGANVLTF.

This sequence joins TRBV7-2 and TRBJ2-7; D not certain. The CDR3 has 14 residues. V was shortened by 3 bases and J by 0 bases, with 9 bases between the two germline ends. The germline gives CDR1 SGHTA, CDR2 FQGNSA. DNA for the CDR3: TGTGCCAGCAGCTTGCTCCCTGCCTCCTACGAGCAGTACTTC. Translation gives CASSLLPASYEQYF.

This clone was seen a handful of times. The rearrangement joins TRBV6-1 to TRBJ1-2; a possible D gene is TRBD1 (6 bases). The CDR3 has 11 residues. Trimming left V 8 bases short and J 10 bases short, with 14 bases between. Per the germline V gene, CDR1 is MNHNS and CDR2 is SASEGT. This CDR3 is CASYGQSAYTF. CDR3 DNA sequence: TGTGCCAGCTACGGACAGAGTGCCTACACCTTC.

The V gene is TRBV19, the J gene TRBJ2-1, with D perhaps matching TRBD1 (6 bases). The CDR3 covers 16 residues. The ends were cut back, 1 base at V and 6 bases at J, with 16 bases in the middle. Germline V gene lookup returns CDR1 LNHDA and CDR2 SQIVND (reference sequence). CDR3 in amino acids: CASSIVDSALGNEQFF. CDR3 coding DNA: TGTGCCAGTAGTATAGTGGACAGCGCTCTAGGCAATGAGCAGTTCTTC.

The rearrangement uses TRBV7-2 and TRBJ1-5; 9 bases align to TRBD1. The V segment lost 4 bases and the J segment 3 bases; nucleotides outside the gene matches: 4. CDR1 and CDR2 from the germline V gene are SGHTA and FQGNSA. This CDR3 has 15 residues. The CDR3 reads CASSSGTGNNQPQHF. For the CDR3, the DNA is TGTGCCAGCAGCTCCGGGACAGGGAACAATCAGCCCCAGCATTTT.

The CDR3 DNA reads TGCGCCAGCTCTAAAGGTACAGCGAACACTGAAGCTTTCTTT. It specifies CASSKGTANTEAFF. V and J are TRBV10-2 and TRBJ1-1; no definite D call. The CDR3 has 14 residues. The V gene lost 8 bases and the J gene lost 1 base, with 14 bases spanning the gap. Looked up from germline, CDR1 is WSHSY and CDR2 is SAAADI.

The V gene is TRBV4-1, the J gene TRBJ2-3; 7 positions match TRBD2. The CDR3 is 19 residues long. V shed 0 bases and J 2 bases; nucleotides not matched to a gene: 14. Germline V gene data show CDR1 as MGHRA and CDR2 as YSYEKL. CDR3 coding DNA: TGCGCCAGCAGCCAAGAAGGGATGGGTAGCGGGTATATCACAGATACGCAGTATTTT. Translated: CASSQEGMGSGYITDTQYF.

This clone was seen once. This sequence joins TRBV5-4 and TRBJ2-2; 8 positions match TRBD1. The junction had 8 bases not matched to a gene; V was cut back by 6 bases and J by 7 bases. The CDR3 is made up of 14 amino acids. CDR1 is SGHNT, CDR2 YYREEE, per germline (reference sequence). The CDR3 sequence is CASNPGGAGGELFF. The CDR3 DNA follows: TGTGCCAGCAATCCAGGGGGCGCGGGCGGGGAGCTGTTTTTT.

The chain is built from TRBV5-1 and TRBJ2-3, with D unclear. The CDR3 is made up of 13 amino acids. From germline, CDR1 is SGHRS and CDR2 YFSETQ. Trimming shortened V by 5 bases and J by 5 bases, and 12 bases separated the two germline ends. The chain's CDR3 is CASSSGSGDTQYF. CDR3 in DNA: TGCGCCAGCAGTTCCGGGTCGGGAGATACGCAGTATTTT.

This chain links TRBV5-1 with TRBJ2-5; 8 bases are shared with TRBD2. The end of the DNA is better explained by TRBJ2-7, so the J call may be wrong. Germline CDR1 is SGHRS and CDR2 is YFSETQ. There are 14 residues in the CDR3. CDR3 DNA: TGCGCCAGCAGCTTGGGACTAGCGTCGTACGAGCAGTACTTC. Protein sequence: CASSLGLASYEQYF.

The chain carries TRBV7-2 and TRBJ2-5, with 10 bases aligning to TRBD1. This CDR3 contains 16 residues. Germline CDR1 reads SGHTA; CDR2 reads FQGNSA. With V trimmed by 2 bases and J by 7 bases, 10 bases remained unmatched. The CDR3 DNA follows: TGTGCCAGCAGCTTAACGAAAGGGACAGGGGAGAGGACCCAGTACTTC. Translation gives CASSLTKGTGERTQYF.